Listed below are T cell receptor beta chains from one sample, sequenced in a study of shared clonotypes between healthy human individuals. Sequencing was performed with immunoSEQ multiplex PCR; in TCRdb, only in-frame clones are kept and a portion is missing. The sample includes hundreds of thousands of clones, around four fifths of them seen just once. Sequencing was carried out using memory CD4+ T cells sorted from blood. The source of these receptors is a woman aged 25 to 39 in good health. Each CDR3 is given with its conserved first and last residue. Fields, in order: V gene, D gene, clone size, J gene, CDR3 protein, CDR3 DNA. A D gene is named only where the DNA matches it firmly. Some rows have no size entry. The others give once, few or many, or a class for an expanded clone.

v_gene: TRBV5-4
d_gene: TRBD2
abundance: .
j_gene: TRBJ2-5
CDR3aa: CASSPTSGFQETQYF
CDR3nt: TGTGCCAGCAGCCCGACTAGCGGATTCCAAGAGACCCAGTACTTC

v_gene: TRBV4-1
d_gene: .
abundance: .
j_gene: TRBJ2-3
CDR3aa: CASSQRGGGSNTDTQYF
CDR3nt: TGCGCCAGCAGCCAAAGGGGAGGCGGCTCCAACACAGATACGCAGTATTTT

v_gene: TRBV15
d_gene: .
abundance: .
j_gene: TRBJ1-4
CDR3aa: CATSGVDEKLFF
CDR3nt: TGTGCCACCAGCGGGGTAGATGAAAAACTGTTTTTT

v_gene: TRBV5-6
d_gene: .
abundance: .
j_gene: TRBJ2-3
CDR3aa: CASSVTRADTQYF
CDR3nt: TGTGCCAGCAGCGTGACCAGGGCGGATACGCAGTATTTT

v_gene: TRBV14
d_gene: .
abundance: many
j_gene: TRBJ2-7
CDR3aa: CASSQDRAGHGEQYF
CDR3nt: TGTGCCAGCAGCCAGGATAGAGCGGGACATGGCGAGCAGTACTTC

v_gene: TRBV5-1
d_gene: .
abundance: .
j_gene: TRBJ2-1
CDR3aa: CASSLDSVGYNEQFF
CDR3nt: TGCGCCAGCAGCTTGGATTCGGTAGGTTACAATGAGCAGTTCTTC

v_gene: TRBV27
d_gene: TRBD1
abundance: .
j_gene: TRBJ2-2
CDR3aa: CASSLVRGGRYPTPGELFF
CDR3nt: TGTGCCAGCAGTTTAGTCAGAGGGGGCCGATACCCAACGCCCGGGGAGCTGTTTTTT

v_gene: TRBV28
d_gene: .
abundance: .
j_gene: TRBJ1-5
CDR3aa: CASSLLDGGNQPQHF
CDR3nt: TGTGCCAGCAGTTTATTGGACGGCGGCAATCAGCCCCAGCATTTT

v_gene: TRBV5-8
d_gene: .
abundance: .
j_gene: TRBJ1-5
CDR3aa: CASSLKDRRPQHF
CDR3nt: TGTGCCAGCAGCTTAAAAGACCGGCGGCCCCAGCATTTT

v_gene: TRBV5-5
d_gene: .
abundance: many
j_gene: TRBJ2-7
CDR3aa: CASSLDQGYEQYF
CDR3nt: TGTGCCAGCAGCTTGGATCAGGGCTACGAGCAGTACTTC

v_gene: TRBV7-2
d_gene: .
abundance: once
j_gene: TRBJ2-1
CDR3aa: CASSQAGATYNEQFF
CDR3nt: TGTGCCAGCAGCCAGGCGGGGGCCACCTACAATGAGCAGTTCTTC

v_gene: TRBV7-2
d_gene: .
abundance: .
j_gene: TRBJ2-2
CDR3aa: CASTQQGYTGELFF
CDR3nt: TGTGCCAGCACCCAACAGGGTTACACCGGGGAGCTGTTTTTT

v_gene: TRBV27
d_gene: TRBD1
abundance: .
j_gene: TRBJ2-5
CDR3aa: CASSPRTGAEETQYF
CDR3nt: TGTGCCAGCAGTCCCCGGACAGGGGCAGAGGAGACCCAGTACTTC

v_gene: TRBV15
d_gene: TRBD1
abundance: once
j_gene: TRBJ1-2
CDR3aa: CATSRRQGSYGYTF
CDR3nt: TGTGCCACCAGCAGAAGACAGGGGAGCTATGGCTACACCTTC

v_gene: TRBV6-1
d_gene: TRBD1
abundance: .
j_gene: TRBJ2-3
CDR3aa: CASSEIRGSTDTQYF
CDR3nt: TGTGCCAGCAGTGAAATCAGGGGGTCCACAGATACGCAGTATTTT

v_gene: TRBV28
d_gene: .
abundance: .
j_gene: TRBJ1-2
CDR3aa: CASSPRDGINYGYTF
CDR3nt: TGTGCCAGCAGTCCAAGGGACGGGATAAACTATGGCTACACCTTC

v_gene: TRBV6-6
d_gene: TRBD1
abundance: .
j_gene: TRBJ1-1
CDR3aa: CASRQGAGRTEAFF
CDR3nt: TGTGCCAGCAGACAGGGGGCGGGTCGGACTGAAGCTTTCTTT

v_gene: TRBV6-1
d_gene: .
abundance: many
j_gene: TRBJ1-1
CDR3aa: CASSGRGGNTEAFF
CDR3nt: TGTGCCAGCAGCGGGAGGGGGGGGAACACTGAAGCTTTCTTT

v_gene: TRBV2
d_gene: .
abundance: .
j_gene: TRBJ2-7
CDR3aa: CASSVARDTVDEQYF
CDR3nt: TGTGCCAGCAGTGTAGCACGGGACACAGTCGACGAGCAGTACTTC

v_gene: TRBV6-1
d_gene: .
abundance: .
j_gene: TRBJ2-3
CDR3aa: CASSDPGATPDTQYF
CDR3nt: TGTGCCAGCAGTGACCCGGGCGCCACCCCTGATACGCAGTATTTT

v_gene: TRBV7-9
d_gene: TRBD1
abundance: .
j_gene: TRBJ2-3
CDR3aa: CASSPTGFSTDTQYF
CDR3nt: TGTGCCAGCAGCCCGACAGGGTTTAGCACAGATACGCAGTATTTT

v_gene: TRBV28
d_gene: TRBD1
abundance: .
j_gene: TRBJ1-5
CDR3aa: CASSFLQGLSNQPQHF
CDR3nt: TGTGCCAGCAGTTTTCTACAGGGGCTTAGCAATCAGCCCCAGCATTTT

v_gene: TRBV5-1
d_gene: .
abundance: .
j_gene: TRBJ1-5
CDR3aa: CASSLDQGPQHF
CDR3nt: TGCGCCAGCAGCTTGGACCAGGGGCCCCAGCATTTT

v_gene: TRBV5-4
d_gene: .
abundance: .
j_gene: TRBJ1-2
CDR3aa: CASSLAAIGNYGYTF
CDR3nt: TGTGCCAGCAGCTTGGCCGCGATAGGGAACTATGGCTACACCTTC

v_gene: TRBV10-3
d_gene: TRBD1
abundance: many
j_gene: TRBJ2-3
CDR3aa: CAIGQGTDTQYF
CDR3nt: TGTGCCATCGGACAGGGCACAGATACGCAGTATTTT

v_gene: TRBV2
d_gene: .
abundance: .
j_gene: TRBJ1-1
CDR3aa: CASSRGRFF
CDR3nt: TGTGCCAGCAGTCGTGGACGGTTTTTT

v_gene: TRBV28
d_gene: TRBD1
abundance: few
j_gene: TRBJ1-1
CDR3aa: CASNPKRGLTEAFF
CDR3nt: TGTGCCAGCAACCCGAAGAGGGGGCTCACTGAAGCTTTCTTT

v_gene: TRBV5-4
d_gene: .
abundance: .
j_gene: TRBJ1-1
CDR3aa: CASSLVRAGEAFF
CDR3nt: TGTGCCAGCAGCTTGGTGAGGGCAGGTGAAGCTTTCTTT

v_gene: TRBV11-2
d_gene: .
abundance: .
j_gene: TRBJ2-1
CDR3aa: CASRSPGWSSYNEQFF
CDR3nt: TGTGCCAGCAGGTCCCCGGGGTGGAGCTCCTACAATGAGCAGTTCTTC

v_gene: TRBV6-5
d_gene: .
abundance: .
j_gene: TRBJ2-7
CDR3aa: CASSDWGGSTYEQYF
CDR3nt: TGTGCCAGCAGCGACTGGGGCGGGTCGACCTACGAGCAGTACTTC

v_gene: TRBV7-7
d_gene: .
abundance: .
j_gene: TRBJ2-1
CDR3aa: CASSLGGLGEGEQFF
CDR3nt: TGTGCCAGCAGCTTAGGGGGGCTGGGGGAGGGTGAGCAGTTCTTC

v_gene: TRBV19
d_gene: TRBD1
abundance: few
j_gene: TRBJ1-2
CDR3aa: CASRRQGTSYTF
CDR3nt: TGTGCCAGTAGGAGACAGGGGACGAGCTACACCTTC

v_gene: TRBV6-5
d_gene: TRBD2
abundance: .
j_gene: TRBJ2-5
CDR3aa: CASSPTLAGSETQYF
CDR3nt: TGTGCCAGCAGTCCCACCCTAGCGGGATCAGAGACCCAGTACTTC

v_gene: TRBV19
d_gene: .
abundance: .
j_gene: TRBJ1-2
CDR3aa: CASRTLGQKYNYGYTF
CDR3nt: TGTGCCAGTAGAACCCTAGGACAGAAATATAACTATGGCTACACCTTC

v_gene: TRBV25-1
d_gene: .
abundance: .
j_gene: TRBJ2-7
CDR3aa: CASSAGAGEQYF
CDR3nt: TGTGCCAGCAGTGCAGGGGCTGGAGAGCAGTACTTC

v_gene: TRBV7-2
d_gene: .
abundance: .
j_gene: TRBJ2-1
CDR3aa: CASSSFSSNEQFF
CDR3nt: TGTGCCAGCAGCTCTTTTAGCAGCAATGAGCAGTTCTTC

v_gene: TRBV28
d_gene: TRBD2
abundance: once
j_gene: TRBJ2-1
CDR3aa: CASSPWGGRGRNEQFF
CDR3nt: TGTGCCAGCAGCCCATGGGGCGGGAGGGGTAGGAATGAGCAGTTCTTC

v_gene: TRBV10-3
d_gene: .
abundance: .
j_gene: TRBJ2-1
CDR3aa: CATRGDRTEQFF
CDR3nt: TGTGCCACGCGGGGGGACAGGACTGAGCAGTTCTTC

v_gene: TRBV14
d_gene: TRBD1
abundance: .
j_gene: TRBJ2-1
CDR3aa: CASSLTGATYNEQFF
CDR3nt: TGTGCCAGCAGCCTGACAGGGGCGACCTACAATGAGCAGTTCTTC

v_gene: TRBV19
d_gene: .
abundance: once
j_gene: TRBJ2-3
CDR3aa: CASRPLAHTDTQYF
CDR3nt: TGTGCCAGCAGACCTCTAGCGCACACAGATACGCAGTATTTT

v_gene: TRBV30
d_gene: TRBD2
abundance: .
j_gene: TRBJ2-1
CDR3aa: CAWSTIGTSYNEQFF
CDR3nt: TGTGCCTGGAGCACAATAGGGACTAGCTACAATGAGCAGTTCTTC

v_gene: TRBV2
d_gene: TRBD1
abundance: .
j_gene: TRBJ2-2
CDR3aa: CASSEGQSGTGELFF
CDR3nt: TGTGCCAGCAGTGAGGGACAGTCGGGCACCGGGGAGCTGTTTTTT

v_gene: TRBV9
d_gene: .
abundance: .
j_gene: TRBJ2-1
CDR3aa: CASSVVSGERDEQFF
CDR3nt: TGTGCCAGCAGCGTAGTGTCAGGGGAACGCGATGAGCAGTTCTTC

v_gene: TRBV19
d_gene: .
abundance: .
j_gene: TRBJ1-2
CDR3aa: CASSEPGRNYGYTF
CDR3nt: TGTGCCAGTAGCGAACCGGGCCGCAACTATGGCTACACCTTC